The T cell receptor beta chain under discussion was sequenced for a study of cytomegalovirus exposure and HLA in healthy donors. Regarding the study as a whole: A later analysis showed that HLA-associated TCR beta chains had undergone more clonal expansion than equally common others.

The PCR employed 60 Vbeta primers together with 13 Jbeta primers. TCRdb keeps only in-frame clones here, not all; method: immunoSEQ multiplex PCR. The repertoire has about 150,000 clones, approximately 77% of them found once; the top ten carry 1.3% to 1.5%. The CDR3 runs to 15 residues. Concerning this clone itself: Its antigen is unknown.

Sequenced material: PBMCs. The receptor comes from a man aged 18 to 29 in good health and CMV-seronegative. The rearrangement uses TRBV21-1 and TRBJ2-2; TRBD1 reflects the table's D call only, with no check against the DNA. TRBV21-1 is reported as a pseudogene. Here the CDR3 DNA reads TGTGCCAGCAGCACCCGTGGGCAGATCACCGGGGAGCTGTTTTTT. It yields the protein CASSTRGQITGELFF.